This passage covers 24 T cell receptor beta chains from one sample sequenced in a study of CD8 T cells in ankylosing spondylitis (TCRdb year 2017). The library was prepared using 5' RACE. The run used an Illumina HiSeq 2500. Using fastp at Q25 and MiXCR, TCRdb reprocessed the public reads and kept productive beta chains. Each record represents a unique CDR3 protein, reported with the most common genes and DNA among its rows. This sample gives 220,000 or so distinct CDR3 sequences in total; more than 9% of them show up just once. Less than 25% of the sample comes from the top ten. Sample: blood, either unsorted or a sorted T cell fraction (not recorded which). The origin of the receptors is a male donor with ankylosing spondylitis or in good health (not recorded which).

This clonotype was picked up many times. The V gene is TRBV20-1, the J gene TRBJ1-2; unclear D gene. Germline CDR1 and CDR2: DFQATT and SNEGSKA (reference sequence). Deletions cut 3 bases from V and 3 bases from J, with 11 bases between. CDR3 length equals 13 residues. This chain's CDR3 is CSASSQIDYGYTF. CDR3 DNA sequence: TGCAGTGCTAGTAGTCAGATTGACTATGGCTACACCTTC.

Ten or more counts support this clonotype. The J gene is TRBJ1-2, the V gene TRBV4-2; 7 bases align to TRBD1. Germline-derived CDR1 and CDR2 are LGHNA and YNFKEQ. This CDR3 comprises 15 residues. The J segment lost 4 bases and the V segment lost 5 bases, leaving 10 bases of the junction unmatched. The CDR3 region has the DNA TGTGCCAGCAGCTCGGTGTCAGGGGGTGTCTATGGCTACACCTTC. This codes for CASSSVSGGVYGYTF.

The chain links TRBV20-1 to TRBJ2-5; 11 bases align to TRBD1. CDR1 and CDR2 from the germline V gene are DFQATT and SNEGSKA (reference sequence). The CDR3 sequence is 14 residues long. V was pared by 1 base and J by 5 bases, with 3 bases of the junction left unmatched. As DNA, the CDR3 is TGCAGTGCTAGAGCTGGACAGGGGGCGGAGACCCAGTACTTC. Encoded protein: CSARAGQGAETQYF.

This clonotype appeared many times. The V call is TRBV27, the J call TRBJ1-5; 10 bases align to TRBD1. CDR3 length equals 15 residues. After removal of 4 bases from V and 2 bases from J, the junction contained 2 bases not matched to a gene. Germline CDR1 reads MNHEY; CDR2 reads SMNVEV (reference sequence). CDR3 protein: CASSSGTGGNQPQHF. CDR3 DNA sequence: TGTGCCAGCAGTTCCGGGACAGGGGGCAATCAGCCCCAGCATTTT.

The CDR3 here is CASSQASSGLEQYF. DNA for the CDR3: TGTGCCAGCAGCCAAGCTAGCAGCGGGCTTGAGCAGTACTTC. The chain employs TRBV3-1 and TRBJ2-7, with a tentative D call TRBD2 (6 bases). The germline CDR1 and CDR2 sequences are LGHDT and YNNKEL (reference sequence). V was trimmed by 1 base and J by 7 bases, leaving 14 bases between them. CDR3 size: 14 residues.

This clonotype was recorded at least ten times. CDR3 residues: CASSDDGLDQPQHF. The CDR3 nucleotides are TGTGCCAGCAGCGATGATGGGCTAGATCAGCCCCAGCATTTT. The chain joins TRBV7-2 to TRBJ1-5; D gene uncertain. V was shortened by 5 bases and J by 5 bases, with 13 bases between the two germline ends. The CDR3 runs 14 residues. The germline V gene encodes CDR1 SGHTA and CDR2 FQGNSA.

This clonotype was seen a few times. V and J are TRBV5-1 and TRBJ1-1; no clear D. There are 14 residues in the CDR3. Germline CDR1 is SGHRS and CDR2 is YFSETQ. V shed 2 bases and J shed 0 bases, with 8 bases lying between them. CDR3 protein: CASSFEQLNTEAFF. The CDR3 region has the DNA TGCGCCAGCAGCTTCGAACAGTTGAACACTGAAGCTTTCTTT.

In its sample, this clonotype was seen many times. The chain recombines TRBV20-1 with TRBJ2-1; TRBD2 matches at 9 bases. Germline values: CDR1 DFQATT, CDR2 SNEGSKA (reference sequence). The CDR3 loop spans 12 amino acids. Trimming took 8 bases from V and 7 from J; bases not matched to a gene: 6. The CDR3 DNA reads TGCAGTCCCGGGACTAGCCGGAATGAGCAGTTCTTC. Protein sequence: CSPGTSRNEQFF.

This clonotype was counted between two and nine times. V gene TRBV28 combines with J gene TRBJ2-1, with D maybe TRBD1 (5 bases). Germline CDR1 is MDHEN and CDR2 is SYDVKM. V was pared by 2 bases and J by 7 bases, with 6 bases between. CDR3 length equals 12 residues. CDR3 in DNA: TGTGCCAGCAGTTTACGACAGAATGAGCAGTTCTTC. Its protein is CASSLRQNEQFF.

The chain uses TRBV5-1 and TRBJ1-4, with D unresolved. V lost 4 bases to trimming and J lost 5 bases, with 12 bases between them. The CDR3 loop spans 14 amino acids. CDR1 and CDR2 (germline): SGHRS, YFSETQ. The CDR3 bases are TGCGCCAGCAGCGCACTACCGGGGAATGAAAAACTGTTTTTT. Translating gives CASSALPGNEKLFF.

In its sample, this clonotype was seen a few times. DNA of the CDR3: TGCAGTGCTAGTTGGTCCGGCAATCAGCCCCAGCATTTT. It is translated as CSASWSGNQPQHF. This sequence joins TRBV20-1 and TRBJ1-5; no firm D call. V was clipped by 3 bases and J by 2 bases, with 8 bases between them. Germline CDR1 DFQATT, CDR2 SNEGSKA (reference sequence). The CDR3 length is 13 residues.

This clonotype was detected a few times. The rearrangement uses TRBV7-8 and TRBJ1-1; D is perhaps TRBD1 (5 bases). V was pared by 5 bases and J by 3 bases, with 13 bases between. This CDR3 comprises 14 residues. Looked up from germline, CDR1 is SGHVS and CDR2 is FQNEAQ. The CDR3 here is CASSPWGGDTEAFF. The CDR3 DNA is TGTGCCAGCAGCCCCTGGGGGGGGGACACTGAAGCTTTCTTT.

V and J are TRBV5-1 and TRBJ2-1; a weak D match, TRBD2 (6 bases). Trimming took 1 base from V and 2 from J, leaving 19 bases between them. Germline V gene sequence: CDR1 SGHRS, CDR2 YFSETQ. This CDR3 has 18 residues. The CDR3 DNA sequence: TGCGCCAGCAGCTTGCGATCGGTATCGGGGGACCCCTACAATGAGCAGTTCTTC. It codes for CASSLRSVSGDPYNEQFF.

The rearrangement links TRBV12-3 or TRBV12-4 to TRBJ2-6; D unclear. Trimming stripped 5 bases from V and 0 bases from J, with 11 bases between. This CDR3 spans 16 amino acids. The CDR3 DNA is TGTGCCAGCAGTCCGTGGGTCACCTCTGGGGCCAACGTCCTGACTTTC. Its protein is CASSPWVTSGANVLTF.

This clonotype was detected ten times or more. V usage is TRBV3-1 and J usage is TRBJ2-7; 7 bases map to TRBD1. J lost 4 bases, V lost 0 bases, and 9 bases had no gene match. From germline, CDR1 is LGHDT and CDR2 YNNKEL (reference sequence). The CDR3 runs to 16 residues. CDR3 nucleotides: TGTGCCAGCAGCCAAGAAGCCCTCCGACAGGGTTACGAGCAGTACTTC. Its protein is CASSQEALRQGYEQYF.

A few counts support this clonotype. This chain connects TRBV7-2 to TRBJ2-7; a possible D gene is TRBD1 (6 bases). Germline CDR1 SGHTA, CDR2 FQGNSA. Deletions cut 6 bases from V and 7 bases from J, with 13 bases between. CDR3 length: 12 amino acids. CDR3 protein: CASSSRQGEQYF. The CDR3 DNA follows: TGTGCCAGCAGTTCCAGGCAGGGGGAGCAGTACTTC.

Many counts were recorded for this clonotype. V is TRBV5-1 and J is TRBJ1-1; 7 bases match TRBD1. The CDR3 is made up of 14 amino acids. Germline lookup yields CDR1 SGHRS and CDR2 YFSETQ. The V and J ends lost 4 bases and 5 bases, in that order; junction bases with no gene match: 8. The CDR3 DNA follows: TGCGCCAGCAGCACAACAGGGGTCGGGACTGAAGCTTTCTTT. Its translation is CASSTTGVGTEAFF.

This clonotype was seen repeatedly, ten times or more. The chain employs TRBV18 and TRBJ2-7; no firm D call. Trimming removed 3 bases at V and 0 bases at J, with 21 bases between. CDR1 is KGHSH and CDR2 is LQKENI in the germline V gene. The CDR3 spans 18 residues. The CDR3 nucleotides are TGTGCCAGCTCACCTTGGGCGGCCCATGGATTGAGCTCCTACGAGCAGTACTTC. Its translation: CASSPWAAHGLSSYEQYF.

J is TRBJ2-7 and V is TRBV5-1; D may be TRBD1 or TRBD2 (6 bases each). This CDR3 contains 12 residues. Trimming took off 5 bases at V and 3 bases at J, with 9 bases between the two ends. The germline V gene has CDR1 SGHRS and CDR2 YFSETQ. CDR3 in DNA: TGCGCCAGCAGAGAGGGGGGCTACGAGCAGTACTTC. Translating it yields CASREGGYEQYF. Supplemented by reference TRBV5-1 and TRBJ2-7, the full variable domain reads KAGVTQTPRYLIKTRGQQVTLSCSPISGHRSVSWYQQTPGQGLQFLFEYFSETQRNKGNFPGRFSGRQFSNSRSEMNVSTLELGDSALYLCASREGGYEQYFGPGTRLTVT.

This clonotype was counted between two and nine times. This sequence joins TRBV7-3 and TRBJ2-3, with 12 nucleotides matching TRBD2. The CDR3 runs to 19 residues. The ends lost 5 bases at V and 3 bases at J; junction bases unmatched: 15. Germline V gene data show CDR1 as SGHTA and CDR2 as FQGTGA. CDR3 region: CASSTRLAGEWPRTDTQYF. The DNA of the CDR3 is TGTGCCAGCAGCACAAGACTAGCGGGGGAATGGCCAAGGACAGATACGCAGTATTTT.

This clonotype showed up many times. The V gene is TRBV13, the J gene TRBJ2-1; 9 bases are shared with TRBD2. The trim removed 1 base at V and 12 bases at J, leaving 7 bases unmatched. CDR1 is PRHDT and CDR2 is FYEKMQ in the germline V gene (reference sequence). The CDR3 is 14 amino acids. CDR3 nucleotide sequence: TGTGCCAGCAGCTTAGTAGGCGGGGGGGCCATGCAGTTCTTC. As protein: CASSLVGGGAMQFF.

The V call is TRBV28, the J call TRBJ1-2; D unresolved. Germline V gives CDR1 MDHEN, CDR2 SYDVKM. The CDR3 runs to 12 residues. V lost 6 bases and J 8 bases, leaving 13 bases between the germline ends. The CDR3 DNA is TGTGCCAGCAGCTATAACCTTTTCGGCTACACCTTC. This encodes CASSYNLFGYTF.

This clonotype has at least ten counts. The V and J genes are TRBV5-5 and TRBJ2-7; D might be TRBD2 (6 bases). Trimming removed 1 base from V and 0 bases from J, with 8 bases in between. Germline CDR1 reads SGHKS; CDR2 reads YYEKEE (reference sequence). The CDR3 is 14 amino acids. The CDR3 bases are TGTGCCAGCAGCTTGATCGGGAGCTCCTACGAGCAGTACTTC. Translated: CASSLIGSSYEQYF.

The chain joins TRBV5-1 to TRBJ2-5; TRBD1 matches 7 bases. The germline V gene has CDR1 SGHRS and CDR2 YFSETQ. The CDR3 consists of 15 residues. V lost 4 bases, J lost 1 base, and 7 bases stayed unmatched. CDR3 residues: CASSSTGTAQETQYF. The CDR3 DNA follows: TGCGCCAGCAGCAGCACGGGGACAGCCCAAGAGACCCAGTACTTC. Together with reference TRBV5-1 and TRBJ2-5, the CDR3 gives the full variable domain: KAGVTQTPRYLIKTRGQQVTLSCSPISGHRSVSWYQQTPGQGLQFLFEYFSETQRNKGNFPGRFSGRQFSNSRSEMNVSTLELGDSALYLCASSSTGTAQETQYFGPGTRLLVL.